The T cell receptor beta chain under discussion was sequenced for a study of low-dose radiotherapy and immunotherapy resistance in tumors. Study context: A total of 6.5 Gy was given to Cohort 1 as 0.5 Gy per fraction every 2 weeks.

Germline CDR1 and CDR2: MNHEY and SMNVEV (reference sequence). V was shortened by 3 bases and J by 5 bases, with 10 bases between the two germline ends. This CDR3 is 13 amino acids long. First-strand cDNA used TRAV- and TRBV-specific primers, covering alpha and beta chains. Both a constant-region primer and a V-primer adapter served to amplify TCRs across roughly 21 PCR cycles. TCRdb re-called the reads with MiXCR, one entry per CDR3 protein. The sample holds more than 6,000 distinct CDR3 sequences, about 67% seen once. J is TRBJ2-5 and V is TRBV27; D gene ambiguous. The receptor was derived from a human donor with advanced metastatic prostate, ovarian, gallbladder or colorectal cancer (not recorded which). This table probably holds off-target reads from a library built for another chain. CDR3 residues: CASSFLGAETQYF. The CDR3 DNA sequence: TGTGCCAGCAGTTTCTTGGGCGCCGAGACCCAGTACTTC.